The clone carrying this T cell receptor (beta chain) was counted at least ten times. Its antigen is unknown. The sample originates from a study of regulatory T cells in long-lasting Graves disease. Study results and caveats: Favored gene segments in persistent disease were TRBV28, TRBJ1-2 and TRBJ2-5. Persistent Graves' patients had lower TCR diversity than newly diagnosed ones. Accuracy was perhaps lowered by the small sample size.

V lost 3 bases and J lost 2; bases outside the gene matches: 7. In germline, CDR1 is SQVTM, CDR2 ANQGSEA. There are 15 residues in the CDR3. The sample's time point: newly diagnosed GD, antithyroid drugs for less than 3 months. PBMCs provided the RNA from which the TCR library was made. Through Arm-PCR of CDR3 regions and iRepertoire HTBI primers, TCR beta libraries were built. One entry per CDR3 protein results from TCRdb running MiXCR on the multiplex PCR reads. This sample has 500,000 to 700,000 distinct CDR3 sequences, with 16% found just once. These data were likewise used in another study, on T cells in Graves' hyperthyroidism and ophthalmopathy.

Sequenced material: peripheral blood mononuclear cells (PBMCs), taken at new diagnosis, from a patient treated with antithyroid drugs. The TCR sequence derives from a woman in her thirties with Graves disease. This chain uses TRBV29-1 with TRBJ2-1; 7 nucleotides agree with TRBD2. The CDR3 DNA sequence: TGCAGCGTTGAGAGAGCGGGATCGGCCTACAATGAGCAGTTCTTC. Translation: CSVERAGSAYNEQFF.